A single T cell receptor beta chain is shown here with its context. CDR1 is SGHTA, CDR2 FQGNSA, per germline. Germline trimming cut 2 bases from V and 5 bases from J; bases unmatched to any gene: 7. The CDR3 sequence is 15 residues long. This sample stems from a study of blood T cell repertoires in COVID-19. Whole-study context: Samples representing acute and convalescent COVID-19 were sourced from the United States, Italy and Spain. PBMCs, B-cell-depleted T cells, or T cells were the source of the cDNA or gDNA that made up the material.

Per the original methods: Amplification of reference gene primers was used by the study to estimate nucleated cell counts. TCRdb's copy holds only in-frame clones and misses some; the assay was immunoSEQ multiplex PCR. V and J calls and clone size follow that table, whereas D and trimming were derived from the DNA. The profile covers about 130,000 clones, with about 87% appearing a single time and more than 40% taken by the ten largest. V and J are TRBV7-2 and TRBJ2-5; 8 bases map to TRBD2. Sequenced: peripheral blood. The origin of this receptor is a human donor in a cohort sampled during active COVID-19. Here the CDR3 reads CASSLIGGRRETQYF. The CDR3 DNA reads TGTGCCAGCAGCTTAATCGGCGGGAGGAGGGAGACCCAGTACTTC.